Presented here are 26 T cell receptor beta chains from one specimen sequenced in a study of long-term antiretroviral therapy in people with HIV. At the survey level, the v3.0 immunoSEQ assay was run. Only in-frame clones appear in the TCRdb table, and some are missing; sequencing was by immunoSEQ multiplex PCR. The data hold some 45,000 clones, with about 89% observed a single time. Sequencing used unsorted PBMCs, obtained 0.1 years before starting antiretroviral therapy. Receptors were obtained from a woman in her forties or fifties with HIV.

This chain links TRBV19 with TRBJ1-3; D remains ambiguous. Trimming took off 5 bases at V and 2 bases at J, with 10 bases between the two ends. The CDR3 consists of 14 residues. From germline, CDR1 is LNHDA and CDR2 SQIVND (reference sequence). The DNA of the CDR3 is TGTGCCAGTAGTCCCATAGGGACTGGAAACACCATATATTTT. Its protein is CASSPIGTGNTIYF.

V usage is TRBV27 and J usage is TRBJ1-4; the D gene is possibly TRBD1 (5 bases). Deletions cut 2 bases from V and 7 bases from J, with 11 bases between. This CDR3 region has 14 residues. Germline CDR1 reads MNHEY; CDR2 reads SMNVEV (reference sequence). The CDR3 sequence is CASSLRGGVEKLFF. The CDR3 DNA is TGTGCCAGCAGTTTACGTGGGGGGGTTGAAAAACTGTTTTTT.

The chain has TRBV18 and TRBJ2-1; 14 nucleotides line up with TRBD2. Germline CDR1 and CDR2: KGHSH and LQKENI. The CDR3 is 16 amino acids. The J segment lost 10 bases and the V segment lost 3 bases, leaving 8 bases of the junction unmatched. CDR3 sequence (DNA): TGTGCCAGCTCACCTGAGGGACTAGCGGGGGACACCGAGCAGTTCTTC. Protein product: CASSPEGLAGDTEQFF.

This clone occurred once. J is TRBJ2-3 and V is TRBV2, with D possibly called TRBD1 or TRBD2 (6 bases each). The CDR3 has 14 amino acids. V was trimmed by 4 bases and J by 1 base, leaving 9 bases between them. Per germline, CDR1 SNHLY and CDR2 FYNNEI. The CDR3 region has the DNA TGTGCCAGCAGTGGCCGGGGGCGCACAGATACGCAGTATTTT. Residues: CASSGRGRTDTQYF.

The chain is built from TRBV10-3 and TRBJ2-7; D gene unclear. V lost 0 bases and J lost 1, with 7 bases in between. The CDR3 extends over 14 amino acids. Germline CDR1 reads ENHRY; CDR2 reads SYGVKD. The CDR3 DNA reads TGTGCCATCAGTGAGTCGTCAGGTTCCTACGAGCAGTACTTC. Translation gives CAISESSGSYEQYF.

This sequence joins TRBV14 and TRBJ1-5, with TRBD1 as a possible D gene (5 bases). V was pared by 5 bases and J by 6 bases, with 14 bases between. The V gene's germline CDR1 is SGHDN and CDR2 FVKESK. CDR3 length equals 14 residues. CDR3 nucleotide sequence: TGTGCCAGCAGCTTGTACGGGGACGGTCAGCCCCAGCATTTT. Its translation: CASSLYGDGQPQHF.

The chain employs TRBV5-1 and TRBJ1-2; the D gene is possibly TRBD1 (5 bases). Trimming removed 5 bases from V and 5 bases from J, with 28 bases in between. There are 18 residues in the CDR3. CDR1 and CDR2 (germline): SGHRS, YFSETQ. The CDR3 spells CASRQGESPSWDPYGYTF. The CDR3 coding sequence is TGCGCCAGCAGACAAGGGGAGTCCCCATCCTGGGATCCGTATGGCTACACCTTC.

The chain couples TRBV4-1 to TRBJ1-6; 7 nucleotides match TRBD1. Per germline, CDR1 MGHRA and CDR2 YSYEKL. V lost 0 bases and J lost 6; bases outside the gene matches: 5. This CDR3 is 16 amino acids long. CDR3: CASSQEPGGSNSPLHF. In nucleotides, the CDR3 is TGCGCCAGCAGCCAAGAGCCAGGGGGGTCTAATTCACCCCTCCACTTT.

This sequence joins TRBV7-3 and TRBJ2-2, with D possibly TRBD1 on 5 matching bases. The V gene lost 0 bases and the J gene lost 6 bases, with 14 bases spanning the gap. The CDR3 runs to 16 residues. CDR1 SGHTA and CDR2 FQGTGA come from the germline V gene. The CDR3 nucleotides are TGTGCCAGCAGCTTAACGAGTACGGCAGGGTCCGGGGAGCTGTTTTTT. Protein product: CASSLTSTAGSGELFF.

This clone was seen just once. The V call is TRBV6-6, the J call TRBJ1-2; 9 nucleotides line up with TRBD1. Per the germline V gene, CDR1 is MNHNY and CDR2 is SVGAGI (reference sequence). Losses at the gene ends were 5 bases for V and 6 bases for J; bases not matched to a gene: 4. This CDR3 is 13 amino acids long. The CDR3 loop reads CASSGQGRDGYTF. The CDR3 DNA follows: TGTGCCAGCAGTGGACAGGGGAGAGATGGCTACACCTTC.

The J gene is TRBJ2-5, the V gene TRBV27; maybe TRBD2 (6 bases). Germline V CDR1 and CDR2: MNHEY, SMNVEV (reference sequence). The CDR3 totals 15 residues. Trimming pared 3 bases from V and 5 bases from J, leaving 16 bases between. The CDR3 coding sequence is TGTGCCAGCAGTTTCGGTTTCGGGAGCGACGAGACCCAGTACTTC. Translating it yields CASSFGFGSDETQYF.

The chain joins TRBV4-1 to TRBJ2-1; the D gene is possibly TRBD2 (6 bases). The germline CDR1 and CDR2 sequences are MGHRA and YSYEKL. V was clipped by 4 bases and J by 5 bases, with 18 bases between them. The CDR3 is 16 residues long. The CDR3 loop reads CASSPIGLLGNNEQFF. In nucleotides, the CDR3 is TGCGCCAGCAGCCCTATCGGACTACTGGGGAACAATGAGCAGTTCTTC.

The V gene is TRBV5-6, the J gene TRBJ2-5; D is perhaps TRBD1 (6 bases). This CDR3 region has 15 residues. Deletions cut 4 bases from V and 3 bases from J, with 16 bases between. Germline CDR1 reads SGHDT; CDR2 reads YYEEEE. This CDR3 reads CASSPRIGQKETQYF. For the CDR3, the DNA is TGTGCCAGCAGCCCGAGAATCGGACAGAAAGAGACCCAGTACTTC.

The CDR3 loop is CASSYIPSPLTLEQYF. CDR3 coding DNA: TGTGCCAGCAGTTACATCCCCAGTCCTCTCACCCTCGAGCAGTACTTC. The gene calls are TRBV6-6 and TRBJ2-7; D gene uncertain. Germline V gene data show CDR1 as MNHNY and CDR2 as SVGAGI (reference sequence). The CDR3 sequence is 16 residues long. The germline V and J ends were trimmed by 2 bases and 6 bases, with 20 bases remaining between them.

This clone was detected only a few times. The genes are TRBV6-1 and TRBJ2-1; 14 bases agree with TRBD2. Germline CDR1 is MNHNS and CDR2 is SASEGT. With V trimmed by 0 bases and J by 7 bases, 5 bases remained unmatched. The CDR3 runs 17 residues. The CDR3 spells CASSEAPGLAGVNEQFF. CDR3 sequence (DNA): TGTGCCAGCAGTGAAGCCCCGGGACTAGCGGGGGTAAATGAGCAGTTCTTC.

The chain has TRBV15 and TRBJ2-3, with D unresolved. V was shortened by 4 bases and J by 4 bases, with 15 bases between the two germline ends. The CDR3 is 15 residues long. Germline CDR1 LNHNV, CDR2 YYDKDF (reference sequence). CDR3 DNA sequence: TGTGCCACCAGCATAGGACGTGGCGGCTCAGATACGCAGTATTTT. Its translation is CATSIGRGGSDTQYF.

J is TRBJ2-7 and V is TRBV2; maybe TRBD2 (6 bases). Germline CDR1 reads SNHLY; CDR2 reads FYNNEI. The CDR3 is 14 residues long. The V end was cut by 2 bases, the J end by 0 bases, with 8 bases between. The CDR3 loop is CASSEPSVSYEQYF. In DNA form, the CDR3 reads TGTGCCAGCAGTGAACCTAGCGTCTCCTACGAGCAGTACTTC.

This clone was seen only once. The rearrangement joins TRBV10-3 to TRBJ1-1; the D gene is possibly TRBD1 (6 bases). The germline V gene encodes CDR1 ENHRY and CDR2 SYGVKD. V lost 4 bases to trimming and J lost 1 base, with 19 bases between them. The CDR3 has 17 amino acids. Here the CDR3 DNA reads TGTGCCATCAGTGGGAGTAGAGGACAGACGACGAACACTGAAGCTTTCTTT. Encoded protein: CAISGSRGQTTNTEAFF.

This clone has a single count. CDR3 nucleotides: TGTGCCAGCAGTGTACGGGGAAGTGAGACTGAAGCTTTCTTT. Residues: CASSVRGSETEAFF. The chain joins TRBV2 to TRBJ1-1; D gene uncertain. The CDR3 contains 14 residues. CDR1 and CDR2 from the germline V gene are SNHLY and FYNNEI. V shed 4 bases and J shed 5 bases, with 14 bases lying between them.

The rearrangement links TRBV5-5 to TRBJ1-1; perhaps TRBD1 as D (6 bases). The CDR3 is 12 amino acids. V lost 0 bases, J lost 10 bases, and 10 bases lay in between. Germline-derived CDR1 and CDR2 are SGHKS and YYEKEE (reference sequence). The chain's CDR3 is CASSLGTGRAFF. The DNA for the CDR3 is TGTGCCAGCAGCTTGGGAACAGGGAGAGCTTTCTTT.

The chain links TRBV7-8 to TRBJ2-5; D not certain. V was cut by 3 bases and J by 0 bases, with 14 bases left in between. The germline V gene encodes CDR1 SGHVS and CDR2 FQNEAQ. This CDR3 comprises 16 residues. The CDR3 region has the DNA TGTGCCAGCAGCTTCCTCCTTTCTGGGTACCAAGAGACCCAGTACTTC. Translating gives CASSFLLSGYQETQYF.

The chain joins TRBV6-1 to TRBJ1-4; D unresolved. Trimming stripped 6 bases from V and 6 bases from J, with 17 bases between. The CDR3 loop spans 15 amino acids. CDR1 MNHNS and CDR2 SASEGT come from the germline V gene. The CDR3 region is CASSTSLWWHEKLFF. The CDR3 DNA reads as TGTGCCAGCAGCACTTCTCTATGGTGGCATGAAAAACTGTTTTTT.

The table lists this clone with a few counts. The CDR3 here is CASSEGGDTEAFF. The DNA for the CDR3 is TGTGCCAGCTCCGAGGGTGGGGACACTGAAGCTTTCTTT. This chain connects TRBV2 to TRBJ1-1; D gene ambiguous. The V gene's germline CDR1 is SNHLY and CDR2 FYNNEI. The CDR3 totals 13 residues. Trimming left V 8 bases short and J 3 bases short, with 13 bases between. The whole variable domain, filled in from reference TRBV2 and TRBJ1-1, reads EPEVTQTPSHQVTQMGQEVILRCVPISNHLYFYWYRQILGQKVEFLVSFYNNEISEKSEIFDDQFSVERPDGSNFTLKIRSTKLEDSAMYFCASSEGGDTEAFFGQGTRLTVV.

This rearrangement joins TRBV11-2 to TRBJ2-3, with D perhaps given as TRBD1 or TRBD2 (7 bases each). Looked up from germline, CDR1 is SGHAT and CDR2 is FQNNGV. This CDR3 has 15 residues. The V end lost 3 bases, the J end lost 5 bases, and 15 bases lay between the germline ends. CDR3 coding DNA: TGTGCCAGCAGCTTCAGGGGGGGGCCAGGAGATACGCAGTATTTT. It is translated as CASSFRGGPGDTQYF.

This chain joins TRBV11-2 and TRBJ2-7; D is undetermined. The V end was cut by 4 bases, the J end by 5 bases, with 15 bases between. CDR3 length: 14 residues. Per germline, CDR1 SGHAT and CDR2 FQNNGV. CDR3 sequence reads: CASSSLNLLNEQYF. The CDR3 DNA is TGTGCCAGCAGCTCTCTCAACCTCTTGAACGAGCAGTACTTC.

The gene calls are TRBV6-4 and TRBJ2-1, with TRBD1 matching over 10 bases. The junction had 7 bases not matched to a gene; V was cut back by 6 bases and J by 5 bases. The germline CDR1 and CDR2 sequences are MRHNA and SNTAGT. The CDR3 is 15 residues long. The CDR3 coding sequence is TGTGCCAGCAGGGCGACAGGGGGCCGGGACAATGAGCAGTTCTTC. It is translated as CASRATGGRDNEQFF.